This T cell receptor (beta chain) was obtained from a study of CD8 T cells in Susac syndrome. Germline V gives CDR1 SGHDN, CDR2 FVKESK. V shed 4 bases and J shed 5 bases, with 20 bases lying between them. The CDR3 covers 17 residues. Reverse transcription of about 0.45 to 1 ug RNA was performed with random hexamers. TCRdb re-called the immunoSEQ multiplex PCR reads through MiXCR, storing one row per CDR3 protein. The sample carries roughly 120,000 distinct CDR3 sequences, approximately 93% recorded once. The specimen was CD8+ T cells from PBMCs. This sequence originates from a human donor with multiple sclerosis. The V call is TRBV14, the J call TRBJ1-4; the D gene is possibly TRBD1 (6 bases). The CDR3 DNA reads as TGTGCCAGCAGCCCCCGGACGGGGGGCGTATGGAATGAAAAACTGTTTTTT. Translating gives CASSPRTGGVWNEKLFF.